This T cell receptor (beta chain) is from a study of human T cells and chemical hapten exposure. At the level of the study: Sensitization employed 2% DPC on 2 cm by 2 cm of upper inner arm skin. Patch tests applied 0.01% DPC to the upper back, read at 6 days. Study-level points and caveats: TCRs exceeding 1 in 1000 frequency stayed unchanged with DPC sensitization.

It was the library that attached unique molecular identifiers to individual cDNA molecules. TCRdb ran MiXCR on the RACE reads and lists one entry per CDR3 protein. The sample holds fewer than 60,000 distinct CDR3 sequences; less than 10% are singletons and the top ten take 4% to 5.5%. Time point noted: patch test 1, 2 weeks after DPC sensitization. Treatment here: therapeutic diphenylcyclopropenone sensitization with weekly scalp DPC. There are a few counts of this clonotype. What it recognizes is unknown. The CDR3 sequence is 12 residues long. The V end was cut by 3 bases, the J end by 4 bases, with 5 bases between.

The TCR sequence derives from a woman between 50 and 59 years old with alopecia areata. Some clones in this sample may be carry-over from other donors' samples. The chain joins TRBV12-3 or TRBV12-4 to TRBJ2-3; D not certain. Specimen: whole blood, collected in connection with sensitization to the hapten diphenylcyclopropenone (DPC). CDR3 in amino acids: CASSFGADTQYF. The CDR3 DNA sequence: TGTGCCAGCAGTTTTGGTGCAGATACGCAGTATTTT.